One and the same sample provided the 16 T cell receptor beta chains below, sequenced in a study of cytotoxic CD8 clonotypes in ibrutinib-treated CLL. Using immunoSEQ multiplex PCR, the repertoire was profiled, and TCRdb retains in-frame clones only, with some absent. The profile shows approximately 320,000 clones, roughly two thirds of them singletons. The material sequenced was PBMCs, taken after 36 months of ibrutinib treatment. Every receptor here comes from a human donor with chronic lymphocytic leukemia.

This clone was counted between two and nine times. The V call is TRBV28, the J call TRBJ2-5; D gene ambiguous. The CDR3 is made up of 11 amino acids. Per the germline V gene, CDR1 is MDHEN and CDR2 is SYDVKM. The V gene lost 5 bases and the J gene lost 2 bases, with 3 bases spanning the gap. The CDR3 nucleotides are TGTGCCAGCAGTGCTCAAGAGACCCAGTACTTC. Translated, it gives CASSAQETQYF.

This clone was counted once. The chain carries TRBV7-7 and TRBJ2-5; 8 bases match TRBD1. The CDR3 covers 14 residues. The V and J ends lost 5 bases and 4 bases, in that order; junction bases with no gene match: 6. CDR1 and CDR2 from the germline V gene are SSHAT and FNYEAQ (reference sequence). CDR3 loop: CASSHNRGSETQYF. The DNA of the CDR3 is TGTGCCAGCAGCCATAACAGGGGGTCAGAGACCCAGTACTTC. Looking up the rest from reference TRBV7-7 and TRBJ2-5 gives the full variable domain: GAGVSQSPRYKVTKRGQDVTLRCDPISSHATLYWYQQALGQGPEFLTYFNYEAQPDKSGLPSDRFSAERPEGSISTLTIQRTEQRDSAMYRCASSHNRGSETQYFGPGTRLLVL.

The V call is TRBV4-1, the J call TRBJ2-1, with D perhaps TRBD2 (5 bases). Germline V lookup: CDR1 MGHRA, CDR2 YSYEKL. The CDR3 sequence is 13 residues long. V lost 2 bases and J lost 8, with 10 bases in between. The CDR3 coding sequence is TGCGCCAGCAGCCAAATCACCGGGGATGAGCAGTTCTTC. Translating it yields CASSQITGDEQFF.

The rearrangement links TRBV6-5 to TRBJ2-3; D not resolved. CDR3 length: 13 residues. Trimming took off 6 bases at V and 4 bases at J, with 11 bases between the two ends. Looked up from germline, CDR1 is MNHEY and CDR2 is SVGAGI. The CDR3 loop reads CASRRFFPDTQYF. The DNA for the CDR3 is TGTGCCAGCAGACGCTTCTTCCCAGATACGCAGTATTTT.

In DNA, the CDR3 is TGTGCCAGCAGTTTTCAAGGTGGTATCACTGAAGCTTTCTTT. This translates into CASSFQGGITEAFF. V is TRBV27 and J is TRBJ1-1; no reliable D call. This CDR3 has 14 amino acids. Germline CDR1 MNHEY, CDR2 SMNVEV (reference sequence). V dropped 3 bases and J dropped 4 bases, with 12 bases sitting between them.

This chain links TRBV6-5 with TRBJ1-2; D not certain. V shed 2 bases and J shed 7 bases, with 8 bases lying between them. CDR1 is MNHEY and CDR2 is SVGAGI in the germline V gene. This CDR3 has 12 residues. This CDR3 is CASSYDLFGYTF. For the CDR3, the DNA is TGTGCCAGCAGTTACGATCTATTTGGCTACACCTTC.

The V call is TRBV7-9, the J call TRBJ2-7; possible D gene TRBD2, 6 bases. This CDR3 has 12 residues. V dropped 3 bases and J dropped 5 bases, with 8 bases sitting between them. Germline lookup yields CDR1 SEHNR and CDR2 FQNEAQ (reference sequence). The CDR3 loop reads CASSLVADEQYF. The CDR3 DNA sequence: TGTGCCAGCAGCTTGGTAGCGGACGAGCAGTACTTC.

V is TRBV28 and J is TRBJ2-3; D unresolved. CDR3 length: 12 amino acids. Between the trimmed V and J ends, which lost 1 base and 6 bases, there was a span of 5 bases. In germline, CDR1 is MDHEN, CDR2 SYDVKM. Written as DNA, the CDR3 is TGTGCCAGCAGTTTATCGTCCGATACGCAGTATTTT. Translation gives CASSLSSDTQYF.

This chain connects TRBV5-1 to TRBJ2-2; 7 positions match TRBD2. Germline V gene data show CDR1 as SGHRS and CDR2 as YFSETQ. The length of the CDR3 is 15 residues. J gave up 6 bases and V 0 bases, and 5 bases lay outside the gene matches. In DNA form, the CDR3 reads TGCGCCAGCAGCTTGGCCTGGACTAGTTCCGGGGAGCTGTTTTTT. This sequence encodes CASSLAWTSSGELFF.

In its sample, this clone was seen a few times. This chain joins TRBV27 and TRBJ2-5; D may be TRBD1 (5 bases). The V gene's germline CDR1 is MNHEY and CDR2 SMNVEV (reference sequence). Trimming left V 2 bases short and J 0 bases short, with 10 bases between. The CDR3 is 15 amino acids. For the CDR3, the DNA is TGTGCCAGCAGTTTAGGTCTAGGGGACCAAGAGACCCAGTACTTC. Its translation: CASSLGLGDQETQYF.

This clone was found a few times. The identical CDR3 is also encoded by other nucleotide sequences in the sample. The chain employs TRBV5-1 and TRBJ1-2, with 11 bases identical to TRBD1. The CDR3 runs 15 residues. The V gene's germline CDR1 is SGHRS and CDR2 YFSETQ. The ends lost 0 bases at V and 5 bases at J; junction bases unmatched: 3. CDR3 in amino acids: CASSLEGQGAYGYTF. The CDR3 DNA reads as TGCGCCAGCAGCTTGGAAGGACAGGGGGCGTATGGCTACACCTTC.

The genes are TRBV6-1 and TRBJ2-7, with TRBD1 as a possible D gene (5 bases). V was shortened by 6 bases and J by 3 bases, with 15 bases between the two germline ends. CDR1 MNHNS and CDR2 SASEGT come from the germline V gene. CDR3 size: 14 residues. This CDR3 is CASRPLDTDYEQYF. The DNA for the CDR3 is TGTGCCAGCAGACCCCTGGACACAGACTACGAGCAGTACTTC.

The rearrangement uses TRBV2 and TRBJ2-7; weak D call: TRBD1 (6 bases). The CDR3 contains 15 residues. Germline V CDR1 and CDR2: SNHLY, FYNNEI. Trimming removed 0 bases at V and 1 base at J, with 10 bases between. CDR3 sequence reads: CASSEATGWSYEQYF. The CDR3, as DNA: TGTGCCAGCAGTGAAGCCACAGGGTGGTCCTACGAGCAGTACTTC. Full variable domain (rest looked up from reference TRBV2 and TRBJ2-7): EPEVTQTPSHQVTQMGQEVILRCVPISNHLYFYWYRQILGQKVEFLVSFYNNEISEKSEIFDDQFSVERPDGSNFTLKIRSTKLEDSAMYFCASSEATGWSYEQYFGPGTRLTVT.

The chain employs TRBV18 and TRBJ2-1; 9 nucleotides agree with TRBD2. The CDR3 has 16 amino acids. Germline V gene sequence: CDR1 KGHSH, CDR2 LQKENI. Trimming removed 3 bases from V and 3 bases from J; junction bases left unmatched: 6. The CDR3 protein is CASSPLAGIIYNEQFF. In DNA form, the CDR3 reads TGTGCCAGCTCACCCCTAGCGGGGATAATCTACAATGAGCAGTTCTTC.

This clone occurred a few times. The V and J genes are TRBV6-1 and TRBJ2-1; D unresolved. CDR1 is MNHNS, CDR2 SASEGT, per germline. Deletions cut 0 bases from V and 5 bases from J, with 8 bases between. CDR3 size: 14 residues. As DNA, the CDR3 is TGTGCCAGCAGTGAAGCGGGTGGGAACAATGAGCAGTTCTTC. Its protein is CASSEAGGNNEQFF.

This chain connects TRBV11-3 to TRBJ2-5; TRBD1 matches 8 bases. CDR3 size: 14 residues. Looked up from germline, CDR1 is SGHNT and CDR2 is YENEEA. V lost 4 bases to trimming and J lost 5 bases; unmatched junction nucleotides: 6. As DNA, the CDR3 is TGTGCCAGCAGCTCCGGACAGGGCGGCGAGACCCAGTACTTC. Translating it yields CASSSGQGGETQYF. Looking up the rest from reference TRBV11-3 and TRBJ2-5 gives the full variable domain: EAGVVQSPRYKIIEKKQPVAFWCNPISGHNTLYWYLQNLGQGPELLIRYENEEAVDDSQLPKDRFSAERLKGVDSTLKIQPAELGDSAVYLCASSSGQGGETQYFGPGTRLLVL.